In its sample, the clone carrying this T cell receptor beta chain was seen once. The target antigen is unknown. Repertoires were generated with immunoSEQ multiplex PCR, while TCRdb's copy carries only in-frame clones and drops some. The table lists 77,000 or so clones, just over 90% of them singletons, with roughly 6.8% in the top ten. Trimming took off 0 bases at V and 0 bases at J, with 9 bases between the two ends. The CDR3 covers 15 residues. Germline V gene lookup returns CDR1 ENHRY and CDR2 SYGVKD. These data are taken from a study of T cell responses to AZD1222 COVID-19 vaccine. Study conclusions and caveats: Scientists sampled the repertoires only once the peak T cell response had passed. At 160-218 and 743-854, vaccine-associated CD4 TCRs were dominant, and they spanned spike. Females outnumbered males among donors, who were mostly white British; clonal diversity was possibly underestimated.

The chain recombines TRBV10-3 with TRBJ2-7, with D perhaps TRBD1 (6 bases). The clonotype comes from an adult in good health. Sample: peripheral blood, taken on day 0 of MenACWY control vaccination. The CDR3 sequence: CAISESAGVSYEQYF. As DNA, the CDR3 is TGTGCCATCAGTGAGTCGGCAGGGGTCTCCTACGAGCAGTACTTC.